This paragraph covers one TCR beta chain sequence. The specificity of this receptor is unknown. This sample was taken from a study of cytomegalovirus exposure and HLA in healthy donors (dated by TCRdb to 2016 to 2017). Looking at the study overall: In an earlier analysis of around 540 of the donors, 250 to 350 Gb of sequence data and 90 million to 120 million unique TCR beta sequences from some 170 million T cells were reported. Of the roughly 400 genotyped donors, approximately 83% fell in the genetic ancestry cluster associated with self-reported Caucasian donors. Every discovery cohort repertoire had been produced on one sequencing platform. Because of strong linkage in the cohort, roughly five DR-DQ haplotypes were treated as single units for association and clustering. In a later genetic analysis, genome-wide SNP genotypes for about three fifths of the roughly 670 donors were used, and that subset was treated as a discovery cohort. Approximately 310 gigabases of sequencing data and 70 million to 100 million unique TCR sequences were included in an early release covering roughly 700 HLA-typed donors. Donor age, sex, ethnicity and CMV serostatus were compiled alongside the repertoire data. Besides the first cohort of 666 subjects, a separate validation cohort made up of 120 different subjects was used. HLA typing included class I and class II loci at four-digit resolution. A later analysis re-examined previously published TCR beta repertoires from 500 to 700 donors and added high-resolution HLA genotyping to investigate patterns of TCR occurrence. The study aimed to test whether cataloging public T cell receptors could reveal signatures of past pathogen exposure. The number of typed donors differed by locus: about 620-640 for A, B, C, DRB1 and DQB1; some 540 for DQA1; around 580 for DPA1; and about 450 for DPB1. On average, around 230,000 unique TCR beta nucleotide sequences were sequenced per donor among 398 genotyped donors of the cohort, with around 19% of those sequences being non-productive. The T cell repertoires of 700 or so subjects were profiled by immunosequencing and related to cytomegalovirus serostatus. An earlier analysis of several hundred of the donors applied high-throughput TCR beta sequencing to assess whether each TCR beta V gene segment acted as functional or pseudogenic. The later analysis used no new phenotypic data to find candidate immune exposures, relying instead on TCR beta sequences and their occurrence across donors. The study combined high-throughput TCR immunosequencing, statistical association of individual TCRs with disease status, and machine learning to predict cytomegalovirus infection status. Points the paper makes about the study in general: Immune exposure information for the cohort was limited to CMV serostatus. In vitro tests confirmed that three of the cytomegalovirus-associated TCR beta chains recognize cytomegalovirus antigens. In a later analysis, TCR association rates were found to vary across HLA loci, with the most associated TCRs seen for DRB1 alleles and the fewest for HLA-C alleles. Some IMGT-functional V segments, including TRBV6-2 and TRBV6-3, could not be distinguished by the 87-base-pair reads and were therefore excluded. An association between a missense DCLRE1C variant and V-gene and J-gene trimming of TCR beta chains was found in a later genetic analysis and replicated in an independent cohort. The classifier was reported to diagnose cytomegalovirus status with high specificity and sensitivity in both the original cohort and the validation cohort. A further reported finding was that TCR beta sequences accurately predicted the HLA-A and HLA-B alleles for most subjects in the first cohort. According to a later analysis, parvovirus B19, influenza, CMV and Epstein-Barr virus appeared linked to several top co-occurrence clusters. Most TCR sequences were seen in very few donors, while some public TCRs were found in many individuals. According to a later genetic analysis, donors in an Asian-associated ancestry cluster had fewer N-insertions in productive TCRs than the approximately 670-donor mean. When HLA alleles, especially DR and DQ, strongly co-occurred, TCR associations were difficult to assign to individual alleles. In the study, about 150 TCR beta chains were listed as associated with cytomegalovirus. In an earlier analysis of some 550 of the donors, most TCR beta V segments were observed in productive rearrangements about 87% or about 30% of the time, broadly matching IMGT annotations. In a later analysis, HLA-associated TCR beta chains showed more clonal expansion and lower generation probabilities than non-associated chains that were equally common. The cohort was sequenced for TCR beta chains only, and without alpha or paired-chain data the features that could be detected were limited. The sequencing pipeline was judged likely to have produced a cluster of highly shared sequence variants as a technical artifact. Approximately 16 rarely observed V segments, including chromosome 9 orphons, were excluded from the earlier analysis of some 590 of the donors because counts were too low. Linkage disequilibrium might explain the correlated functional status among segregating V segments, but an unknown experimental factor could not be ruled out. According to a later analysis, most CMV-associated TCR beta chains appeared to be HLA-restricted, and the HLA associations seemed to be driven largely by CMV exposure. It was suggested by the authors that the approach could potentially be generalized to other disease states and immunological phenotypes. A later analysis associated 15,000 to 20,000 TCR beta sequences with specific HLA alleles at a false discovery rate of 0.05. Because some donors lacked HLA typing at each locus, the association tests relied only on the typed subset. Roughly uniform sequencing depth across donors was assumed in presence/absence analyses, although this assumption may not hold.

Trimming removed 5 bases from V and 0 bases from J, leaving 13 bases between the germline ends. The germline V gene gives CDR1 as MNHEY and CDR2 as SVGAGI. The CDR3 runs 15 residues from the cysteine to the phenylalanine. Solely the CDR3 DNA is kept, with 45 bases framed from the first base. The cohort consisted of some 730 healthy bone marrow donors. All cohort members were sampled while nominally healthy, although unrecorded immune exposures were likely present. The donor tested CMV seropositive, placing the donor among the 289 seropositive members of the cohort. Each donor provided a peripheral blood sample, and peripheral blood mononuclear cells were used for TCR beta sequencing. Genomic DNA extraction from the blood cell samples was performed with the Qiagen DNeasy Blood Extraction Kit. Library generation was performed with the immunoSEQ multiplex PCR assay. The multiplex PCR relied on a mix of 60 forward primers for TCR Vbeta segments and 13 reverse primers for TCR Jbeta segments. The CDR3 region of rearranged TCR beta genes was amplified from genomic DNA with a multiplex PCR assay. The Illumina HiSeq System was used to sequence the amplified TCR beta libraries as 87-base-pair reads. Per the authors' processing: A later analysis counted approximately 84 million unique TCR beta chains across the 650 to 800 repertoires, and 9.5 million to 11 million of these chains were shared by at least two donors. Raw reads were error-corrected and collapsed into unique sequences by a nearest-neighbor algorithm in which closely related sequences were merged to remove PCR and sequencing errors. To assign V, D and J gene segments, CDR3 sequences were aligned to IMGT reference sequences. For a sequence to be retained, a match of at least six nucleotides was required to both a V gene segment and a J gene segment. Rearrangements were called productive when the CDR3 lacked stop codons and stayed in frame with V and J; all others were non-productive. Following IMGT convention, CDR3 was defined as the stretch from the second conserved V-encoded cysteine to the conserved J-encoded phenylalanine. Sequences without an unambiguous match to a single V gene segment were excluded from the earlier analysis of about 600 of the donors. An earlier analysis of fewer than 750 of the donors classified V segments as functional when productive rearrangements were above 56.7% and as segregating when the standard deviation between donors was above 5%. A statistical classification framework was built for diagnosing cytomegalovirus status from the catalog of TCR beta chain sequences. V and J gene assignment, in a later analysis, came from comparing TCR nucleotide sequences with IMGT/GENE-DB human TR gene sequences. Using the TCRdist pipeline, a later analysis assigned CDR3 sequences along with most-parsimonious VDJ recombination scenarios. In a later analysis, every TCR beta chain was defined by the combination of its CDR3 amino acid sequence and its V-gene family, and reads without a unique V-gene family were dropped. In a later analysis, approximately 590 highly shared, low-generation-probability nucleotide sequences were removed to address suspected cross-contamination and a sequencing artifact. For each public chain, a later analysis derived a clonal expansion index from normalized ranks of inferred template counts within each repertoire. Generation probabilities in a later analysis came from a VDJ recombination model fitted to out-of-frame rearrangements, and those results were checked against IGoR. Hypergeometric tests were used in a later analysis to score TCR-TCR, TCR-HLA and TCR-CMV co-occurrence, with a repertoire-size bias correction applied to the TCR pairs. False discovery rates were estimated in a later analysis by permuting HLA or CMV assignments 20 times. A later analysis grouped co-occurring TCRs with DBSCAN, adding TCRdist sequence similarity when clustering within HLA-allele-positive subsets. For co-occurrence clustering, repertoires with fewer than 30,000 or more than 120,000 public chains were excluded, along with about five repertoires with anomalous nucleotide sharing. Not all clones reach the TCRdb copy of this immuneACCESS table, which keeps in-frame sequences only. Checked studies attribute under half of the gap to unresolved V genes and leave the rest unexplained. That table supplies the V and J calls and clone size; D and trimming were determined from the DNA. Per the sample table, the count is approximately 72,000 clones. Roughly 4.7% of the sample is held by the ten biggest clonotypes.

What was sequenced was PBMCs. The sequence was obtained from a woman in her forties in good health and CMV-seropositive. Recombination joined TRBV6-5 with TRBJ1-2; the D segment cannot be called with confidence. The DNA sequence is given as TGTGCCAGCAGTCCAGATCTTTCCCCTAACTATGGCTACACCTTC. Translated, it reads CASSPDLSPNYGYTF.